The subject of this entry is one T cell receptor beta chain. These data are taken from a study of blood T cell repertoires in COVID-19. Across the study: T cells, B-cell-depleted T cells, or PBMCs supplied cDNA or gDNA.

Germline-derived CDR1 and CDR2 are SNHLY and FYNNEI. V lost 6 bases and J 10 bases, leaving 19 bases between the germline ends. The CDR3 consists of 15 residues. Clones were read by immunoSEQ multiplex PCR, and TCRdb kept only the in-frame ones, dropping some. This table has about 99,000 clones, about four fifths appearing once. Specimen: peripheral blood. V is TRBV2 and J is TRBJ1-6; D gene ambiguous. This sequence originates from a woman of 80 years or more with active or convalescent COVID-19. The CDR3 reads CASSPMVGFGSPLHF. The DNA for the CDR3 is TGTGCCAGCAGCCCGATGGTCGGGTTTGGGTCACCCCTCCACTTT.